Below, one TCR beta chain is given with its context. The junction and the germline gene differ at one end; a read error may be behind it. The library targeted TCRbeta and was prepared with unique molecular identifiers. TCRdb reprocessed the PCR reads with MiXCR, giving one entry per CDR3 protein. The sample shows hundreds of thousands of distinct CDR3 sequences, 10% to 15% of them seen only once. Per germline, CDR1 SGHVS and CDR2 FQNEAQ. This CDR3 is built from 13 residues. The data were taken from a study of T-cell reconstitution after alpha-beta-depleted transplantation in children. This receptor was identified in a human donor who donated a stem cell graft to a child with Fanconi anemia. The gene calls are TRBV7-8 and TRBJ2-1, with 13 nucleotides matching TRBD2. Sequencing used PBMCs, obtained from the stem cell graft. As DNA, the CDR3 is TGTGCCAGCAGCATTACTAGCGGGGGGGCCCAGCTCTTC. Translation gives CASSITSGGAQLF.